These T cell receptor beta chains were read from a single sample in a study of blood T cell repertoires in COVID-19. Assay: immunoSEQ multiplex PCR; the TCRdb copy retains only in-frame clones and omits some. The sample contains about 240,000 clones, over 75% of which appear only once. The sequenced sample was peripheral blood. The receptor set was obtained from a man aged 50-59 years with COVID-19, enrolled during active disease. The CDR3 runs from the conserved cysteine through the conserved F or W. Fields, in order: J gene, clone size, V gene, D gene, CDR3 protein, CDR3 DNA. D genes are given only for firm matches. Clone size is given for some rows only: seen once, a few or many times, or a class if the clone is expanded.

>TRBJ1-2|-|TRBV24-1|-
CATSARGDYGYTF
TGTGCCACCAGTGCCAGAGGTGACTATGGCTACACCTTC
>TRBJ2-2|-|TRBV4-1|-
CASSQDLQRPNTGELFF
TGCGCCAGCAGCCAAGATTTGCAGCGACCGAACACCGGGGAGCTGTTTTTT
>TRBJ2-4|-|TRBV27|TRBD1
CASSLSTTGVAKNIQYF
TGTGCCAGCAGTTTATCCACGACAGGGGTAGCCAAAAACATTCAGTACTTC
>TRBJ1-2|-|TRBV29-1|TRBD1
CSVGDRINYGYTF
TGCAGCGTTGGGGACAGGATTAACTATGGCTACACCTTC
>TRBJ2-2|once|TRBV5-1|-
CASGLSWQGGGGELFF
TGCGCCAGCGGCCTTTCATGGCAGGGGGGCGGCGGGGAGCTGTTTTTT
>TRBJ1-5|-|TRBV27|TRBD1
CASRGQGVIQPQHF
TGTGCCAGCAGAGGACAGGGCGTTATTCAGCCCCAGCATTTT
>TRBJ1-6|once|TRBV4-2|TRBD1
CASSRDRGTHNSPLHF
TGTGCCAGCAGCCGAGACAGGGGGACCCATAATTCACCCCTCCACTTT
>TRBJ1-1|once|TRBV5-1|-
CASSSGEKATEAFF
TGCGCCAGCAGCTCAGGGGAAAAGGCCACTGAAGCTTTCTTT
>TRBJ1-2|-|TRBV7-2|TRBD1
CASSSLGTGSYGYTF
TGTGCCAGCAGCTCATTAGGGACAGGGAGCTATGGCTACACCTTC
>TRBJ2-1|-|TRBV5-1|-
CASDSGTRNEQFF
TGCGCCAGCGACTCCGGGACTCGCAATGAGCAGTTCTTC
>TRBJ2-2|-|TRBV7-8|TRBD2
CASSSGLAGASNTGELFF
TGTGCCAGCAGCTCGGGACTAGCGGGGGCCTCTAACACCGGGGAGCTGTTTTTT
>TRBJ1-2|-|TRBV29-1|-
CSARDMGWGYTF
TGCAGCGCCCGGGACATGGGGTGGGGCTACACCTTC
>TRBJ2-7|-|TRBV13|TRBD1
CASSYTGVEQYF
TGTGCCAGCAGCTATACAGGGGTCGAGCAGTACTTC
>TRBJ2-2|once|TRBV3-1/TRBV3-2|-
CASSQVATGELFF
TGTGCCAGCAGCCAAGTGGCCACCGGGGAGCTGTTTTTT
>TRBJ2-7|-|TRBV18|-
CASSPAGIVYEQYF
TGTGCCAGCTCACCGGCAGGGATCGTCTACGAGCAGTACTTC
>TRBJ2-7|-|TRBV11-2|-
CASSQDTSSYEQYF
TGTGCCAGCAGCCAGGACACCAGCTCCTACGAGCAGTACTTC
>TRBJ2-5|-|TRBV9|-
CASSVGLQETQYF
TGTGCCAGCAGCGTAGGTCTCCAAGAGACCCAGTACTTC
>TRBJ2-1|-|TRBV5-1|-
CASSLEVLHPGNEQFF
TGCGCCAGCAGCTTGGAGGTACTCCACCCCGGGAATGAGCAGTTCTTC
>TRBJ2-5|-|TRBV27|-
CASSPSRGSGETQYF
TGTGCCAGCAGTCCCTCGCGGGGTAGCGGAGAGACCCAGTACTTC
>TRBJ2-3|-|TRBV23-1|TRBD1
CASSQSCTRGITQYF
TGCGCCAGCAGTCAATCGTGCACCAGGGGGATCACGCAGTATTTT
>TRBJ2-6|-|TRBV7-2|-
CASSFLLNDWVLTF
TGTGCCAGCAGTTTCCTCTTAAATGACTGGGTCCTGACTTTC
>TRBJ1-2|-|TRBV5-1|TRBD1
CASSTDRVSAGYTF
TGCGCCAGCAGCACGGACAGGGTCTCGGCTGGCTACACCTTC
>TRBJ1-4|-|TRBV4-1|-
CASSQEGGGGSATNEKLFF
TGCGCCAGCAGCCAAGAAGGAGGCGGGGGTTCGGCAACTAATGAAAAACTGTTTTTT
>TRBJ1-2|-|TRBV7-2|-
CASSPYRGGYTF
TGTGCCAGCAGCCCCTACCGCGGGGGCTACACCTTC
>TRBJ2-7|-|TRBV19|TRBD1
CASSASGTAIEQYF
TGTGCCAGTAGTGCTTCCGGGACAGCTATTGAGCAGTACTTC
>TRBJ2-6|once|TRBV30|TRBD1
CAWSDTGAGANVLTF
TGTGCCTGGAGTGACACAGGGGCCGGGGCCAACGTCCTGACTTTC
>TRBJ2-7|-|TRBV29-1|TRBD1
CSVGEGASEQYF
TGCAGCGTGGGAGAGGGGGCGAGTGAGCAGTACTTC
>TRBJ2-5|-|TRBV7-8|-
CASSLRGPGETQYF
TGTGCCAGCAGTTTGCGGGGGCCGGGGGAGACCCAGTACTTC
>TRBJ1-6|once|TRBV28|TRBD1
CASSLPGDRAGRVSPLHF
TGTGCCAGCAGTCTCCCCGGGGACAGGGCCGGGCGGGTTTCACCCCTCCACTTT
>TRBJ1-5|once|TRBV29-1|TRBD1
CSVGTGVGQPQHF
TGCAGCGTTGGTACAGGGGTCGGGCAGCCCCAGCATTTT
>TRBJ2-7|-|TRBV7-9|-
CASSLGASLSYEQYF
TGTGCCAGCAGCTTAGGGGCCTCCTTGTCCTACGAGCAGTACTTC
>TRBJ1-5|many|TRBV30|-
CAWSWQGNQPQHF
TGTGCCTGGAGTTGGCAGGGAAATCAGCCCCAGCATTTT
>TRBJ2-4|once|TRBV15|-
CATSNSRVKNIQYF
TGTGCCACCAGCAACTCCAGGGTGAAAAACATTCAGTACTTC
>TRBJ2-4|-|TRBV27|TRBD1
CASSSRRTGIAKNIQYF
TGTGCCAGCAGTTCACGACGGACAGGGATAGCCAAAAACATTCAGTACTTC
>TRBJ1-5|-|TRBV6-6|-
CASSYGEYQPQHF
TGTGCCAGCAGTTACGGAGAATATCAGCCCCAGCATTTT
>TRBJ2-2|-|TRBV18|-
CASSPDKTGELFF
TGTGCCAGCTCACCCGACAAGACCGGGGAGCTGTTTTTT
>TRBJ1-6|-|TRBV20-1|-
CSASTRIRHVNSPLHF
TGCAGTGCTAGTACTAGGATTAGACATGTAAATTCACCCCTCCACTTT
>TRBJ1-2|-|TRBV14|TRBD1
CASSLKGTGPYGYTF
TGTGCCAGCAGCCTCAAGGGGACAGGGCCCTATGGCTACACCTTC
>TRBJ1-1|-|TRBV6-5|TRBD1
CASSYDGQVNTEAFF
TGTGCCAGCAGTTATGATGGACAGGTGAACACTGAAGCTTTCTTT
>TRBJ2-2|few|TRBV2|-
CASSEAPWSSGELFF
TGTGCCAGCAGTGAAGCGCCCTGGTCTAGCGGGGAGCTGTTTTTT
>TRBJ1-6|-|TRBV5-1|TRBD1
CASSSKTGGENSPLHF
TGCGCCAGCAGCTCCAAGACAGGGGGCGAAAATTCACCCCTCCACTTT